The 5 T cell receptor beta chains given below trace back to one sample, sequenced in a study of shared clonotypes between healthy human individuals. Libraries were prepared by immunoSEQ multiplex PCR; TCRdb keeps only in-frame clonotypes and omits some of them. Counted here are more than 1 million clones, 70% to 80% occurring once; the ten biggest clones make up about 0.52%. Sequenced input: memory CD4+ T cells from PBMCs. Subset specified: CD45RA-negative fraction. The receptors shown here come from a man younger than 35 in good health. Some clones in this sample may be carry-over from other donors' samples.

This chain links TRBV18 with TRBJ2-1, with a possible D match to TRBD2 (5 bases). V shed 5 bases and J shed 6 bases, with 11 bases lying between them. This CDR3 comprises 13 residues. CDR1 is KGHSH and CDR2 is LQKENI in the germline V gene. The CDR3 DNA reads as TGTGCCAGCTCATCCCTAGGGAGCAATGAGCAGTTCTTC. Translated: CASSSLGSNEQFF.

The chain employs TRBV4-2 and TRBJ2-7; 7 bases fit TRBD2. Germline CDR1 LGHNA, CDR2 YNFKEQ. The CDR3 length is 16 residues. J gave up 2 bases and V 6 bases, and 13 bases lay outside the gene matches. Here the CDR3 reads CASSRRTSSGTYEQYF. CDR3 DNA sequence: TGTGCCAGCAGTCGAAGGACGTCTAGCGGTACCTACGAGCAGTACTTC.

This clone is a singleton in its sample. The CDR3 spells CASADRRSGNTIYF. CDR3 nucleotide sequence: TGTGCCAGCGCAGACCGTCGCTCTGGAAACACCATATATTTT. This rearrangement joins TRBV11-1 to TRBJ1-3; unclear D gene. The CDR3 consists of 14 residues. The V and J ends lost 8 bases and 0 bases respectively, with 11 bases between them. From germline, CDR1 is SGHAT and CDR2 FQDESV (reference sequence).

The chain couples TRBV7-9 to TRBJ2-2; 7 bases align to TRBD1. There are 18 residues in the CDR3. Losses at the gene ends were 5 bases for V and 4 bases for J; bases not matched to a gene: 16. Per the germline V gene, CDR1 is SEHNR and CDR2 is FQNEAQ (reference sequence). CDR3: CASSTRHEGAGGTGELFF. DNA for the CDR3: TGTGCCAGCAGCACCCGACATGAGGGGGCAGGGGGCACCGGGGAGCTGTTTTTT.

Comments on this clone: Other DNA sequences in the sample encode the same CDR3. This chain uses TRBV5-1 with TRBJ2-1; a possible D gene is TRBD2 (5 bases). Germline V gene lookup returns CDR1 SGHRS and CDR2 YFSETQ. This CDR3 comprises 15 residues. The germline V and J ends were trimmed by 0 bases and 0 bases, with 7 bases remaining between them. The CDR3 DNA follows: TGCGCCAGCAGCTTGGGTGAGGGCTCCTACAATGAGCAGTTCTTC. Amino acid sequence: CASSLGEGSYNEQFF.